A selection of T cell receptor beta chains follows, all from one sample in a study of Tregs in tolerant kidney transplant recipients. Sequencing used immunoSEQ multiplex PCR; TCRdb keeps in-frame clones, though not all of them. Here the sample spans 240,000 or so clones, more than 65% being singletons. Sequenced input: CD4+ T cells from blood. The receptors were gathered from a human donor in good health. CDR3s include the opening cysteine and the closing phenylalanine or tryptophan. D genes are given only for firm matches. Some rows mark clone size as missing; the rest say once, few, many or name a class of expanded clone.

>TRBJ2-1|-|TRBV18|-
TGTGCCAGCTCACTGGGCTCCTACAATGAGCAGTTCTTC
CASSLGSYNEQFF
>TRBJ1-4|-|TRBV11-2|-
TGTGCCAGCAGCTTAGGAGGGGGGGTAGAGAATGAAAAACTGTTTTTT
CASSLGGGVENEKLFF
>TRBJ2-7|-|TRBV18|TRBD2
TGTGCCAGCTCACCGACCGGGGGGGAAGGAGAGCAGTACTTC
CASSPTGGEGEQYF
>TRBJ2-2|-|TRBV28|-
TGTGCCAGCAGTTTTCGGGGGGCAGGCACCGGGGAGCTGTTTTTT
CASSFRGAGTGELFF
>TRBJ2-5|-|TRBV6-5|-
TGTGCCAGCAGTTACCTCGGGTTAGAGACCCAGTACTTC
CASSYLGLETQYF
>TRBJ1-1|-|TRBV6-6|-
TGTGCCAGCAGTTACGGAGGCACGAACACTGAAGCTTTCTTT
CASSYGGTNTEAFF
>TRBJ2-1|-|TRBV5-4|TRBD2
TGTGCCAGCAGCACCGGGACTAGCGGTTCCAATGAGCAGTTCTTC
CASSTGTSGSNEQFF
>TRBJ2-1|-|TRBV7-9|-
TGTGCCAGCAGCTTAGTAGAAGGGGTCAATGAGCAGTTCTTC
CASSLVEGVNEQFF
>TRBJ2-2|-|TRBV10-1|-
TGCGCCAGCAAAAGCGGGCAGAACACCGGGGAGCTGTTTTTT
CASKSGQNTGELFF
>TRBJ1-1|few|TRBV18|-
TGTGCCAGCTCACGTCGGGAGAACACTGAAGCTTTCTTT
CASSRRENTEAFF
>TRBJ2-3|-|TRBV2|-
TGTGCCAGCAGTGAAGAGGGGCAGGCTAGCACAGATACGCAGTATTTT
CASSEEGQASTDTQYF
>TRBJ1-5|-|TRBV7-9|-
TGTGCCAGCAGCTTAGCGCTTGCCGATGGGAATCAGCCCCAGCATTTT
CASSLALADGNQPQHF
>TRBJ2-2|-|TRBV7-9|-
TGTGCCAGCAGCTTAACGGGAGCGGTCACCGGGGAGCTGTTTTTT
CASSLTGAVTGELFF
>TRBJ1-2|-|TRBV2|-
TGTGCCAGCAGTGAAGCGCGCGAGTCTTCTGGCTACACCTTC
CASSEARESSGYTF
>TRBJ1-1|-|TRBV18|-
TGTGCCAGCTCACCGGCGGGGAACACTGAAGCTTTCTTT
CASSPAGNTEAFF
>TRBJ1-6|once|TRBV18|-
TGTGCCAGCTCACGGGACGGATTAAATTCACCCCTCCACTTT
CASSRDGLNSPLHF
>TRBJ1-2|-|TRBV5-1|-
TGCGCCAGCAGCCCAACCCTGGGACAATATGGCTACACCTTC
CASSPTLGQYGYTF
>TRBJ1-4|-|TRBV5-1|TRBD1
TGCGCCAGCAGATGGACAGGGGGCCTGGATGAAAAACTGTTTTTT
CASRWTGGLDEKLFF
>TRBJ2-1|-|TRBV7-2|-
TGTGCCAGCTTGGACAGTAGAGTCAATGAGTTACAGTTCTTC
CASLDSRVNELQFF
>TRBJ2-4|-|TRBV19|-
TGTGCCAGTAGTTCCCCTAGGGGACCCTTAACCCAAAACATTCAGTACTTC
CASSSPRGPLTQNIQYF
>TRBJ2-1|-|TRBV11-2|-
TGTGCCAGCAGCCCCCAGGATTACAATGAGCAGTTCTTC
CASSPQDYNEQFF
>TRBJ2-2|-|TRBV19|-
TGTGCCAGTAGAACGGAGGGAAACACCGGGGAGCTGTTTTTT
CASRTEGNTGELFF
>TRBJ2-3|-|TRBV5-1|-
TGCGCCAGCAGCCCATGGACAGCTAGCACAGATACGCAGTATTTT
CASSPWTASTDTQYF
>TRBJ1-6|-|TRBV25-1|-
TGTGCCCGGGGGGAGGCCCTCCACTTT
CARGEALHF
>TRBJ2-7|-|TRBV5-1|TRBD1
TGCGCCAGCAGGACCGGGACAGGGGGCGTCTCCTACGAGCAGTACTTC
CASRTGTGGVSYEQYF
>TRBJ2-3|-|TRBV5-6|TRBD2
TGTGCCAGCAGCTTGGATAGCGGGAGTGGGACAGATACGCAGTATTTT
CASSLDSGSGTDTQYF
>TRBJ2-3|-|TRBV4-2|TRBD2
TGTGCCAGCAGCCAAGGACTAGCCATAAGCACAGATACGCAGTATTTT
CASSQGLAISTDTQYF
>TRBJ1-2|-|TRBV7-2|TRBD1
TGTGCCAGCAGCCCTCGAGGAGGGGGCGGTAGGTCCTATGGCTACACCTTC
CASSPRGGGGRSYGYTF
>TRBJ1-5|-|TRBV5-1|-
TGCGCCAGCAGCTTGGACGGATACAATCAGCCCCAGCATTTT
CASSLDGYNQPQHF
>TRBJ1-6|-|TRBV30|-
TGTGCCTGTGCCAGGGCTTCCTATAATTCACCCCTCCACTTT
CACARASYNSPLHF
>TRBJ1-3|-|TRBV7-9|-
TGTGCCAGCAGCCGTGCAGGGCTGGGAAACACCATATATTTT
CASSRAGLGNTIYF
>TRBJ2-3|-|TRBV4-2|-
TGTGCCAGCAGCCAAGGCAAGTCTTATGATACGCAGTATTTT
CASSQGKSYDTQYF
>TRBJ1-5|once|TRBV6-5|-
TGTGCCAGCAGTGAAGCTACGCCCCAGCATTTT
CASSEATPQHF
>TRBJ1-6|-|TRBV5-4|-
TGTGCCAGCCGCGAGAGTTCAGGCTTCCGCTCCTATAATTCACCCCTCCACTTT
CASRESSGFRSYNSPLHF
>TRBJ2-1|once|TRBV6-5|TRBD1
TGTGCCAGCAGTTACGGGCAGGGGGTAAGTGAGCAGTTCTTC
CASSYGQGVSEQFF
>TRBJ1-1|-|TRBV5-1|-
TGCGCCAGCAGCTTGGGGGGGTCCACTGAAGCTTTCTTT
CASSLGGSTEAFF
>TRBJ1-1|-|TRBV19|-
TGTGCCAGTAGTATGATGGAGGGGACTGAAGCTTTCTTT
CASSMMEGTEAFF
>TRBJ2-7|-|TRBV7-9|TRBD1
TGTGCCAGCAGCCCGCGGACAGGGTTCCCCTCCTACGAGCAGTACTTC
CASSPRTGFPSYEQYF
>TRBJ2-7|-|TRBV5-1|TRBD1
TGCGCCAGCAGCTTGGGCCGGACAGGGGTGTACGAGCAGTACTTC
CASSLGRTGVYEQYF
>TRBJ2-5|-|TRBV7-8|-
TGTGCCAGCTTAAACTTGGGAGCACTAGGGAAAGAGACCCAGTACTTC
CASLNLGALGKETQYF
>TRBJ1-5|-|TRBV2|-
TGTGCCAGCAGTTGGACAGCCGGTGGCAATCAGCCCCAGCATTTT
CASSWTAGGNQPQHF
>TRBJ1-4|-|TRBV15|-
TGTGCCACCAGCAGTCCCCCCGGGGGGGCTTCAACTAATGAAAAACTGTTTTTT
CATSSPPGGASTNEKLFF
>TRBJ1-1|-|TRBV5-1|-
TGCGCCAGCAGCTTCCAGGAATACACTGAAGCTTTCTTT
CASSFQEYTEAFF
>TRBJ2-7|-|TRBV25-1|-
TGTGCCAGCAGTGAATATCCCCAGTCCTACGAGCAGTACTTC
CASSEYPQSYEQYF
>TRBJ2-7|-|TRBV13|-
TGTGCCAGCAGCTTAGGCGGGGGATTGGAAACCTACGAGCAGTACTTC
CASSLGGGLETYEQYF
>TRBJ2-5|-|TRBV2|TRBD1
TGTGCCAGCAGTAAAGGACAGGGAGGAGAGACCCAGTACTTC
CASSKGQGGETQYF
>TRBJ1-1|-|TRBV30|TRBD1
TGTGCCTGGAGGCGGACAGGGAACACTGAAGCTTTCTTT
CAWRRTGNTEAFF
>TRBJ2-3|-|TRBV7-8|-
TGTGCCAGCAGCTTAAGGGCTTGGGGGCCCGGGGGGAACACAGATACGCAGTATTTT
CASSLRAWGPGGNTDTQYF
>TRBJ2-3|-|TRBV10-2|-
TGCGCCAGCAGTGTGGGGCCTGTACCAGATACGCAGTATTTT
CASSVGPVPDTQYF
>TRBJ1-1|-|TRBV6-1|TRBD1
TGTGCCACCGACAGGGGTCTGAACACTGAAGCTTTCTTT
CATDRGLNTEAFF
>TRBJ2-2|-|TRBV19|TRBD2
TGTGCCAGTAGTATTCAGGCTAGCGGGAGGGGAGCGAACACCGGGGAGCTGTTTTTT
CASSIQASGRGANTGELFF
>TRBJ1-6|-|TRBV10-3|-
TGTGCCATCAGTGAGCAGGCAGGGAATTCACCCCTCCACTTT
CAISEQAGNSPLHF
>TRBJ1-1|-|TRBV5-4|-
TGTGCCAGCAGCTTAGACAGCTTTTTTAAGGAAGCTTTCTTT
CASSLDSFFKEAFF
>TRBJ1-3|few|TRBV19|-
TGTGCCAGTAGTGGGGATTCTGGAAACACCATATATTTT
CASSGDSGNTIYF